The 7 T cell receptor beta chains in this list originate from one sample, sequenced in a study of blood T cell repertoires in COVID-19. Sequencing used immunoSEQ multiplex PCR; TCRdb keeps in-frame clones, though not all of them. The repertoire includes about 300,000 clones, 70% to 85% of them detected once, and roughly 1.5% sits in the top ten. The sample was peripheral blood. Receptors originate from a human donor with COVID-19, enrolled during active disease. The donor label of this sample is uncertain.

This sequence joins TRBV29-1 and TRBJ1-5; 11 nucleotides match TRBD1. The germline V gene encodes CDR1 SQVTM and CDR2 ANQGSEA. With V trimmed by 6 bases and J by 1 base, 5 bases remained unmatched. The CDR3 has 15 residues. The CDR3 DNA follows: TGCAGCGTCGGACAGGGGGCTGGGAGCAATCAGCCCCAGCATTTT. Its translation is CSVGQGAGSNQPQHF. Drawing the rest from reference TRBV29-1 and TRBJ1-5, the complete variable domain is SAVISQKPSRDICQRGTSLTIQCQVDSQVTMMFWYRQQPGQSLTLIATANQGSEATYESGFVIDKFPISRPNLTFSTLTVSNMSPEDSSIYLCSVGQGAGSNQPQHFGDGTRLSIL.

The V and J genes are TRBV4-3 and TRBJ2-7; 8 bases map to TRBD1. Trimming removed 0 bases from V and 2 bases from J; junction bases left unmatched: 0. This CDR3 is built from 14 residues. Germline V gives CDR1 LGHNA, CDR2 YSLEER. CDR3 coding DNA: TGCGCCAGCAGCCAAGAACAGGGGGCCTACGAGCAGTACTTC. Its protein is CASSQEQGAYEQYF.

The chain couples TRBV5-4 to TRBJ2-1, with 10 bases identical to TRBD2. Germline CDR1 and CDR2: SGHNT and YYREEE (reference sequence). The CDR3 is 16 amino acids. The V gene end was trimmed by 4 bases and the J gene end by 2 bases; junction bases not matched to a gene: 6. Written as DNA, the CDR3 is TGTGCCAGCAGCCGGGGACTAGCGATTGCCTACAATGAGCAGTTCTTC. This encodes CASSRGLAIAYNEQFF.

The V gene is TRBV18, the J gene TRBJ1-3; D may be TRBD1 (5 bases). V was cut by 5 bases and J by 0 bases, with 11 bases left in between. The CDR3 loop spans 15 amino acids. CDR1 is KGHSH and CDR2 is LQKENI in the germline V gene. Written as DNA, the CDR3 is TGTGCCAGCTCAGAGGGACTGTCCTCTGGAAACACCATATATTTT. The encoded protein is CASSEGLSSGNTIYF.

As concerns this clone: Other nucleotide sequences in the sample specify the same CDR3. The gene calls are TRBV5-1 and TRBJ2-7; D is possibly TRBD1 (7 bases). There are 14 residues in the CDR3. V lost 4 bases and J lost 2, with 13 bases in between. From germline, CDR1 is SGHRS and CDR2 YFSETQ. CDR3: CASSSQGGTYEQYF. The CDR3 DNA is TGCGCCAGCAGCAGTCAGGGGGGAACCTACGAGCAGTACTTC.

About this clone: This same CDR3 is encoded by further DNA sequences in the sample. CDR3 region: CASSDRGYGYTF. CDR3 coding DNA: TGTGCCAGCAGTGACAGGGGCTATGGCTACACCTTC. V gene TRBV6-1 combines with J gene TRBJ1-2; D may be TRBD1 (6 bases). Germline-derived CDR1 and CDR2 are MNHNS and SASEGT. Trimming removed 3 bases at V and 4 bases at J, with 6 bases between. The CDR3 is 12 amino acids.

Concerning this clone itself: Other nucleotide sequences from this sample produce the same CDR3. The chain is built from TRBV5-1 and TRBJ1-1; D remains unclear. Germline V lookup: CDR1 SGHRS, CDR2 YFSETQ. The V end lost 0 bases, the J end lost 0 bases, and 9 bases lay between the germline ends. The CDR3 length is 15 residues. DNA for the CDR3: TGCGCCAGCAGCTTGGTTGGAGGGATGAACACTGAAGCTTTCTTT. Its translation is CASSLVGGMNTEAFF.